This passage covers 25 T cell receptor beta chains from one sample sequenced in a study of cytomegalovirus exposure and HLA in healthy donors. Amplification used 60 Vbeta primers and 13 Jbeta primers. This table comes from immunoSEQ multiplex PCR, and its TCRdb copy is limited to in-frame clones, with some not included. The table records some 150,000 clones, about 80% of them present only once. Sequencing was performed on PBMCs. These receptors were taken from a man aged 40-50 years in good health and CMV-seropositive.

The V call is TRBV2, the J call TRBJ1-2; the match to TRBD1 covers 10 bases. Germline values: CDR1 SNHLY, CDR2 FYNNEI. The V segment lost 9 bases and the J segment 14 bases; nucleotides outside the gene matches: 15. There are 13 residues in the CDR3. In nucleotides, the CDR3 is TGTGCCAGTTCGTTCGGGACAGGGGAAGCACAGACCTTC. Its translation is CASSFGTGEAQTF. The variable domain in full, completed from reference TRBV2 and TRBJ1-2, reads EPEVTQTPSHQVTQMGQEVILRCVPISNHLYFYWYRQILGQKVEFLVSFYNNEISEKSEIFDDQFSVERPDGSNFTLKIRSTKLEDSAMYFCASSFGTGEAQTFGSGTRLTVV.

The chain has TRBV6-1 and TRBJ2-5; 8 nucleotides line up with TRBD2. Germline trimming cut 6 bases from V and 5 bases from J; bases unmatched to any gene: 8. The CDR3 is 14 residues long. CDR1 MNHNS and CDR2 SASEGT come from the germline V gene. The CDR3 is CASSPGLERETQYF. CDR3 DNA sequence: TGTGCCAGCAGCCCGGGACTAGAGCGGGAGACCCAGTACTTC.

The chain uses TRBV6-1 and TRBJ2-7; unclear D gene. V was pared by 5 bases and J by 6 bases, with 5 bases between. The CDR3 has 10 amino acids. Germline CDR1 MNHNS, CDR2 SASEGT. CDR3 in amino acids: CASSHVEQYF. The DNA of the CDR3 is TGTGCCAGCAGTCATGTCGAGCAGTACTTC.

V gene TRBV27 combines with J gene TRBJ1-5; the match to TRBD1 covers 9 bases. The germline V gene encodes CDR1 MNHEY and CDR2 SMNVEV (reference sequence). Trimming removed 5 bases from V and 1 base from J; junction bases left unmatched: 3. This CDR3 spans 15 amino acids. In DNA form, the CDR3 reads TGTGCCAGCAGTATACAGGGGGCCAGCAATCAGCCCCAGCATTTT. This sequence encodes CASSIQGASNQPQHF.

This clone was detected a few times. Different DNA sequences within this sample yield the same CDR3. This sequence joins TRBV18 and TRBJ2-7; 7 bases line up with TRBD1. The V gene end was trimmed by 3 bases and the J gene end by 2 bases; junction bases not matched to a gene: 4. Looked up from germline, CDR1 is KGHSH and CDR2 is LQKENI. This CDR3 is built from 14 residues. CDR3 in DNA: TGTGCCAGCTCACCTCGACAGGGAACCTACGAGCAGTACTTC. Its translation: CASSPRQGTYEQYF.

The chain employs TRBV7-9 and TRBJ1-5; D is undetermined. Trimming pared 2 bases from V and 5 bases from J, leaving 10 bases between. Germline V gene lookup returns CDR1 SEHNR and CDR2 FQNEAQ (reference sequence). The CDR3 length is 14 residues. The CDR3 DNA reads TGTGCCAGCAGCTTATCGTTATCTGATCAGCCCCAGCATTTT. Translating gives CASSLSLSDQPQHF.

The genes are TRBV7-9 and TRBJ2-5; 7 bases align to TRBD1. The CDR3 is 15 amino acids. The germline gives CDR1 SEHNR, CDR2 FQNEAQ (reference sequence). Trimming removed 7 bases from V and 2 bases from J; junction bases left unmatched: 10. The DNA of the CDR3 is TGTGCCAGCACCCTTGGACAGGTGAAACAAGAGACCCAGTACTTC. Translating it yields CASTLGQVKQETQYF.

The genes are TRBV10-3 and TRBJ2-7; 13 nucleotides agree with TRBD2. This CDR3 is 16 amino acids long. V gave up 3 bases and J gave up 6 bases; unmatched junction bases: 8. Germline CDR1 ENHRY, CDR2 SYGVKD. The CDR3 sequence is CAISDFGLAGAPEQYF. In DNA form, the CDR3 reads TGTGCCATCAGTGACTTCGGACTAGCGGGAGCCCCCGAGCAGTACTTC.

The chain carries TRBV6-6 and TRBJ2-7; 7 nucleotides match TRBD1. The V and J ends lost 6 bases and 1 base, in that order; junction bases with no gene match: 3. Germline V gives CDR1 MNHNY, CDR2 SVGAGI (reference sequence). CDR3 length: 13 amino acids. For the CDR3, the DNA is TGTGCCAGCAGAATGGGACAGTCCTACGAGCAGTACTTC. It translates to CASRMGQSYEQYF.

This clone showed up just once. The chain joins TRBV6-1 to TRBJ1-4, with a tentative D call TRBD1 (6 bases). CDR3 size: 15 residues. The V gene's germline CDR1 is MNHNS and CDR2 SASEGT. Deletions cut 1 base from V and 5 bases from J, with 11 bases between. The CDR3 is CASSEVRGPNEKLFF. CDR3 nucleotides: TGTGCCAGCAGTGAAGTCAGGGGACCAAATGAAAAACTGTTTTTT.

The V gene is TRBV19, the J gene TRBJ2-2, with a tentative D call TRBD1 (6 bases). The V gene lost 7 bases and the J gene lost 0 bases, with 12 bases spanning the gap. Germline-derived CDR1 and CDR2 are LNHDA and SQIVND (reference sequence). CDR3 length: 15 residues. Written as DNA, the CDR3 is TGTGCCAGTACCCCGAACAGGGCGAACACCGGGGAGCTGTTTTTT. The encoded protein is CASTPNRANTGELFF.

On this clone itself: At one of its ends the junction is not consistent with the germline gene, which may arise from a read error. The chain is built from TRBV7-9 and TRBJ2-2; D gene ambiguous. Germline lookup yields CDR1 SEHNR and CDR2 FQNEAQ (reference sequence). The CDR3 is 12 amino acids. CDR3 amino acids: CSSTEDAGELFF. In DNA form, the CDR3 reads TGTTCCAGCACCGAGGATGCCGGGGAGCTGTTTTTT.

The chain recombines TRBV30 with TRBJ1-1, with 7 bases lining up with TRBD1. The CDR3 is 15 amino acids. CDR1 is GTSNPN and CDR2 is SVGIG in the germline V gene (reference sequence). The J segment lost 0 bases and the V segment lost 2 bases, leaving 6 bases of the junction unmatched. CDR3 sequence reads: CAWSRQGSMNTEAFF. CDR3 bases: TGTGCCTGGAGTCGACAGGGAAGCATGAACACTGAAGCTTTCTTT.

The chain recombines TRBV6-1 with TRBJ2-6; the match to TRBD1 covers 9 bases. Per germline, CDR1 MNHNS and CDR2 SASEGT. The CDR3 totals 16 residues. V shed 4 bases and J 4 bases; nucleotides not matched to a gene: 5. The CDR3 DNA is TGTGCCAGCAGTGCCGGGACAGGGCACGGGGCCAACGTCCTGACTTTC. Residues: CASSAGTGHGANVLTF.

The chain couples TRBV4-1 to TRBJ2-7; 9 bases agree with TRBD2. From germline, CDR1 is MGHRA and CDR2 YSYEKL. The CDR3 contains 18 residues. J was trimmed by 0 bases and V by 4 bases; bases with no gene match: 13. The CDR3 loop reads CASSRSELAGFLSYEQYF. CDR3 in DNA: TGCGCCAGCAGCCGAAGTGAGCTAGCGGGATTCCTCTCCTACGAGCAGTACTTC.

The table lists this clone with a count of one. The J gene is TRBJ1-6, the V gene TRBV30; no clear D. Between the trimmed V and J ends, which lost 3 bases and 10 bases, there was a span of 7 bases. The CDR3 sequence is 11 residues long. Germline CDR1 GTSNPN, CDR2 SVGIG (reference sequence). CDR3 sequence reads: CAWRMASPLHF. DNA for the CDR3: TGTGCCTGGAGGATGGCCTCACCCCTCCACTTT. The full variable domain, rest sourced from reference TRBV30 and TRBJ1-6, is SQTIHQWPATLVQPVGSPLSLECTVEGTSNPNLYWYRQAAGRGLQLLFYSVGIGQISSEVPQNLSASRPQDRQFILSSKKLLLSDSGFYLCAWRMASPLHFGNGTRLTVT.

CDR3 sequence reads: CASGSPGQGNGYTF. CDR3 in DNA: TGTGCTAGTGGTTCCCCGGGACAGGGAAATGGCTACACCTTC. The V call is TRBV12-5, the J call TRBJ1-2; 9 bases match TRBD1. Germline V gives CDR1 LGHNT, CDR2 FRNRAP. The CDR3 runs 14 residues. Trimming cost V 4 bases and J 6 bases; bases outside gene matches: 6.

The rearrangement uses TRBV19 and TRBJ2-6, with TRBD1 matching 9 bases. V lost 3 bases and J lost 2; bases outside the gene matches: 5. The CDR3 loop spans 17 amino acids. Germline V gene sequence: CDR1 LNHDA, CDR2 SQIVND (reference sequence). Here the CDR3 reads CASSIYRGRTGANVLTF. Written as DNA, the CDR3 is TGTGCCAGTAGTATTTACAGGGGGCGTACTGGGGCCAACGTCCTGACTTTC.

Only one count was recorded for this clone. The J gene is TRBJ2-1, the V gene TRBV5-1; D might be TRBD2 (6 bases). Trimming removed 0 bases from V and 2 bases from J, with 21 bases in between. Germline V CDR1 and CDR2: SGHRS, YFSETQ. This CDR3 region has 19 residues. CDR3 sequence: CASSLAGGSGDPTYNEQFF. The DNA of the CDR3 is TGCGCCAGCAGCTTGGCCGGAGGTAGCGGAGACCCTACCTACAATGAGCAGTTCTTC.

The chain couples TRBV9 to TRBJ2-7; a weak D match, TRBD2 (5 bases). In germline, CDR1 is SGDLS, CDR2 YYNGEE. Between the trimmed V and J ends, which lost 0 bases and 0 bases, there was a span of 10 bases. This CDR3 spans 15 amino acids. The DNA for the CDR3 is TGTGCCAGCAGCGTAGGAGGTAGCGCCTCCTACGAGCAGTACTTC. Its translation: CASSVGGSASYEQYF.

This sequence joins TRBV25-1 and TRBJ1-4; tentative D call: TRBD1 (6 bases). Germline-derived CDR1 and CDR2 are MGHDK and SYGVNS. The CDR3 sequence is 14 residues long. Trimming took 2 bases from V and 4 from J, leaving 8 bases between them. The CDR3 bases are TGTGCCAGCAGTGAAGGACAGAATAATGAAAAACTGTTTTTT. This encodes CASSEGQNNEKLFF.

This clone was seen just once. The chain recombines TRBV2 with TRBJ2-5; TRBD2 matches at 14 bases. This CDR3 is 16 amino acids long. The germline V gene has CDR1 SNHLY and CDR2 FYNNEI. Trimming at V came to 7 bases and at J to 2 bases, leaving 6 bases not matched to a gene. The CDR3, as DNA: TGTGCCAGCACTCGGACTAGCGGGAGGACGCAAGAGACCCAGTACTTC. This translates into CASTRTSGRTQETQYF.

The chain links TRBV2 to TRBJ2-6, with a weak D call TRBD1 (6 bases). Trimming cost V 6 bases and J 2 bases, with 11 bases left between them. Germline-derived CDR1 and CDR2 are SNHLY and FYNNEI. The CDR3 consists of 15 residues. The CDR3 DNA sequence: TGTGCCAGCAGCCAGGGGCAGCCTGGGGCCAACGTCCTGACTTTC. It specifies CASSQGQPGANVLTF.

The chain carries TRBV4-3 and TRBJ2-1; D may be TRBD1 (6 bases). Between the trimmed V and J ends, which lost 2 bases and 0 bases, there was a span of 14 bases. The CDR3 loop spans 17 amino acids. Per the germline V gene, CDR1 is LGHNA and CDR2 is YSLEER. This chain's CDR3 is CASSQRDIWSSYNEQFF. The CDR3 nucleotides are TGCGCCAGCAGCCAAAGGGACATTTGGAGCTCCTACAATGAGCAGTTCTTC.

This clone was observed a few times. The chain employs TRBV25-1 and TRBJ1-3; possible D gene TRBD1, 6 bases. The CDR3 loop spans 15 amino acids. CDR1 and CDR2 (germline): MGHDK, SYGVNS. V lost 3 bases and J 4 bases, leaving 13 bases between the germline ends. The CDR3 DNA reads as TGTGCCAGCAGTGATCTCAAACAGGGAGGAAACACCATATATTTT. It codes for CASSDLKQGGNTIYF.